Included here is one T cell receptor beta chain sequence, with context. The data were taken from a study of blood T cell repertoires in COVID-19. V was pared by 3 bases and J by 4 bases, with 11 bases of the junction left unmatched. This CDR3 spans 17 amino acids. Germline-derived CDR1 and CDR2 are WNHNN and SYGVQD (reference sequence). In the original workflow: Using reference gene primer amplification, nucleated cell counts were estimated. Repertoires were generated with immunoSEQ multiplex PCR, while TCRdb's copy carries only in-frame clones and drops some. V, J and clone size reflect that table, while D and trimming were determined from the DNA. The sample records around 200,000 clones, about 86% being singletons.

This TCR was sampled from a man between 60 and 70 years old who had recovered from COVID-19. The material sequenced was peripheral blood. V usage is TRBV10-1 and J usage is TRBJ2-2, with 7 nucleotides matching TRBD2. The CDR3 spells CASSETSSGRLTGELFF. The CDR3 DNA reads TGCGCCAGCAGTGAAACGAGTAGCGGGCGACTCACCGGGGAGCTGTTTTTT.